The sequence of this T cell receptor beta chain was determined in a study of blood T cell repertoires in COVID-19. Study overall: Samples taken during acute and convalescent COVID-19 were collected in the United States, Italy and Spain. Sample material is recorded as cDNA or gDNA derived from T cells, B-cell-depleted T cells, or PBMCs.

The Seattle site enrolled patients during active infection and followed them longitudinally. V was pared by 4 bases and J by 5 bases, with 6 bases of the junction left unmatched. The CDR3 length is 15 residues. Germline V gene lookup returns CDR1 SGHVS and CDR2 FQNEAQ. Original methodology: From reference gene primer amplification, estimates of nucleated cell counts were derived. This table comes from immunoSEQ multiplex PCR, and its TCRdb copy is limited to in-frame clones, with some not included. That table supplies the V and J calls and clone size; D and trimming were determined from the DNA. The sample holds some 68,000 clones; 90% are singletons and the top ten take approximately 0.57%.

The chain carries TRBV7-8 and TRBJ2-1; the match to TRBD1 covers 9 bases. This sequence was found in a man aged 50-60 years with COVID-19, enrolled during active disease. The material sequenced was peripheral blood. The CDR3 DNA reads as TGTGCCAGCAGCTGGAACAGGGGGCCGGACAATGAGCAGTTCTTC. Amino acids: CASSWNRGPDNEQFF.